This T cell receptor (beta chain) was sequenced for a study of cytomegalovirus exposure and HLA in healthy donors. Study-level results: In a later analysis, CMV-associated beta chains were mostly HLA-associated, it appeared. Because they were indistinguishable, some V segments, including TRBV6-2 and TRBV6-3, were excluded. A later analysis linked a missense DCLRE1C variant to TCR beta V- and J-gene trimming.

The donors, nominally healthy at sampling, likely had unrecorded immune exposures. With respect to this clone: Its antigen is unknown.

Primers included in the PCR were 60 Vbeta and 13 Jbeta primers. Generated by immunoSEQ multiplex PCR, the TCRdb table keeps only in-frame clones and is missing some. The table lists around 130,000 clones, about two thirds of them singletons. This CDR3 contains 18 residues. The J segment lost 3 bases and the V segment lost 3 bases, leaving 16 bases of the junction unmatched. The receptor was isolated from an older woman in good health and CMV-seropositive. The sequencing sample was made of PBMCs. The chain is built from TRBV23-1 and TRBJ2-7; 8 bases are a match to TRBD2. TRBV23-1 is known as an ORF, though its function is uncertain. CDR3 protein: CASSHIKSGGADFYEQYF. Written as DNA, the CDR3 is TGCGCCAGCAGTCATATAAAGAGCGGGGGAGCTGATTTCTACGAGCAGTACTTC.